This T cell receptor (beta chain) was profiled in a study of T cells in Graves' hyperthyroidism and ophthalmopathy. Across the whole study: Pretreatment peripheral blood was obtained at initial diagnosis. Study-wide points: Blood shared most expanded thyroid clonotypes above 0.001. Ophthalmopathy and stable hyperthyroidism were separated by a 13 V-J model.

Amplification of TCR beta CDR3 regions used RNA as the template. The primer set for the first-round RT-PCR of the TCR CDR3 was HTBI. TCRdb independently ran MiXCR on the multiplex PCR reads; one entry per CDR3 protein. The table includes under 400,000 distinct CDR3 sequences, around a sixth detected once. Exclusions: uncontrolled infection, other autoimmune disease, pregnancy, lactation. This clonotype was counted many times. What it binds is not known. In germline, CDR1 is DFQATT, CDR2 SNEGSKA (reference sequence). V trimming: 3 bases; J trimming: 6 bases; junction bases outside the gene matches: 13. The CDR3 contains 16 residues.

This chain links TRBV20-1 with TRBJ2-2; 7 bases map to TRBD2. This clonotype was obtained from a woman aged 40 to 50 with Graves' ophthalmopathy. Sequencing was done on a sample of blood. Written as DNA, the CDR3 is TGCAGTGCTAGTCTCGGACTCGTAGCGGGTTCCGGGGAGCTGTTTTTT. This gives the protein CSASLGLVAGSGELFF.